The clone carrying this T cell receptor beta chain was recorded many times. Its antigen is undetermined. V was clipped by 4 bases and J by 2 bases, with 9 bases between them. The CDR3 runs to 14 residues. From germline, CDR1 is LGHNA and CDR2 YSLEER. Attached unique molecular identifiers marked individual cDNA molecules. Each CDR3 protein is one row after TCRdb ran MiXCR on the 5' RACE reads. The sample records roughly 35,000 distinct CDR3 sequences, 5% to 6.5% being singletons. This entry is derived from a study of early T cells in non-severe SARS-CoV-2 infection. Study at large: Bulk RNA taken from unsorted whole blood was sequenced, leaving chains unpaired.

General study results and limits: Missing private and CD4 specificities, VDJdb matching favored anti-spike CD8 responses.

The chain employs TRBV4-3 and TRBJ2-1, with unresolved D. This clonotype originated in an adult who was a healthcare worker with PCR-confirmed SARS-CoV-2 infection or an uninfected control (not recorded which). Sequences were obtained from whole blood. CDR3 coding DNA: TGCGCCAGCAGCCCCAGCACCGCCTACAATGAGCAGTTCTTC. Translating it yields CASSPSTAYNEQFF.